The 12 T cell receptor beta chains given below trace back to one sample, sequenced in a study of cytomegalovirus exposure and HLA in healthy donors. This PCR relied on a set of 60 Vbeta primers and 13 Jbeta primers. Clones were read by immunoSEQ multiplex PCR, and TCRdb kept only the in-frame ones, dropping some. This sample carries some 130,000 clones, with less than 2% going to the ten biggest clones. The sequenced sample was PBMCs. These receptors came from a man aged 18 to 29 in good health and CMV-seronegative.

In nucleotides, the CDR3 is TGTGCCAGCAGCAGGGACTCGTGGCCTAGCTCCTATAATTCACCCCTCCACTTT. Translated, it gives CASSRDSWPSSYNSPLHF. This sequence joins TRBV7-2 and TRBJ1-6, with D perhaps TRBD1 (5 bases). Trimming shortened V by 5 bases and J by 0 bases, and 17 bases separated the two germline ends. Germline assignment: CDR1 SGHTA and CDR2 FQGNSA. The CDR3 totals 18 residues.

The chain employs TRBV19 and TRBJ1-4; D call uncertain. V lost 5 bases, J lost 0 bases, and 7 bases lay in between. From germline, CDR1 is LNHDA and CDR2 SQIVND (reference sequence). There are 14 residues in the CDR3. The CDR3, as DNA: TGTGCCAGTAGTCCTATCTCAACTAATGAAAAACTGTTTTTT. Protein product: CASSPISTNEKLFF.

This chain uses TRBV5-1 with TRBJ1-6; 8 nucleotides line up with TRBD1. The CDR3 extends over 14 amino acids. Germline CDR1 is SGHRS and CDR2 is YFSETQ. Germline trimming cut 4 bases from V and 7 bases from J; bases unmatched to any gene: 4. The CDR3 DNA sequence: TGCGCCAGCAGCCGACAGGGGAACAATTCACCCCTCCACTTT. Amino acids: CASSRQGNNSPLHF. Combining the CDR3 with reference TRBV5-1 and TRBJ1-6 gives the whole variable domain KAGVTQTPRYLIKTRGQQVTLSCSPISGHRSVSWYQQTPGQGLQFLFEYFSETQRNKGNFPGRFSGRQFSNSRSEMNVSTLELGDSALYLCASSRQGNNSPLHFGNGTRLTVT.

CDR3 protein: CASSTPGTPSTDTQYF. DNA for the CDR3: TGTGCCAGCAGCACGCCCGGGACACCCAGCACAGATACGCAGTATTTT. V is TRBV5-4 and J is TRBJ2-3, with a weak D call TRBD1 (6 bases). The CDR3 length is 16 residues. Germline V gives CDR1 SGHNT, CDR2 YYREEE (reference sequence). With 4 bases removed from V and 0 bases from J, the gap between germline ends came to 15 bases.

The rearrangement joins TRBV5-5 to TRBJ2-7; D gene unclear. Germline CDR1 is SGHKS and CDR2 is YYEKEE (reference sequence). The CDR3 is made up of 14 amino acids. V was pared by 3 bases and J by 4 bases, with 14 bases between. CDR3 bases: TGTGCCAGCAGCTCTTCCATTTCGGTGTACGAGCAGTACTTC. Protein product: CASSSSISVYEQYF.

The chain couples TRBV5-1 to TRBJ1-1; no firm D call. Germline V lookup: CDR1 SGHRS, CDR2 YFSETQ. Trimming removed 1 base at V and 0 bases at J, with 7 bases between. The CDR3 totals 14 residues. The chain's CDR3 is CASSLYSVNTEAFF. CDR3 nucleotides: TGCGCCAGCAGCTTGTACTCCGTGAACACTGAAGCTTTCTTT. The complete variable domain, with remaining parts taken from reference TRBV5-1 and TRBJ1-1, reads KAGVTQTPRYLIKTRGQQVTLSCSPISGHRSVSWYQQTPGQGLQFLFEYFSETQRNKGNFPGRFSGRQFSNSRSEMNVSTLELGDSALYLCASSLYSVNTEAFFGQGTRLTVV.

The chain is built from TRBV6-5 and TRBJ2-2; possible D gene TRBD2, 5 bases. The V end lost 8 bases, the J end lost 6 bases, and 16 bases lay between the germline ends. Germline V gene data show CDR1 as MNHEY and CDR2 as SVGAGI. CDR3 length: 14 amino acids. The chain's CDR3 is CASYEGLGAGELFF. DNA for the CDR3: TGTGCCAGCTATGAGGGATTGGGTGCCGGGGAGCTGTTTTTT.

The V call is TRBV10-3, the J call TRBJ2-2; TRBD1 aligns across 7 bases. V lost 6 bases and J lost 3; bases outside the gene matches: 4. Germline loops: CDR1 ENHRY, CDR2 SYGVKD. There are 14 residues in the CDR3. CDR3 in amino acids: CAISDRADTGELFF. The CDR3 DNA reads TGTGCCATCAGCGACAGGGCGGACACCGGGGAGCTGTTTTTT.

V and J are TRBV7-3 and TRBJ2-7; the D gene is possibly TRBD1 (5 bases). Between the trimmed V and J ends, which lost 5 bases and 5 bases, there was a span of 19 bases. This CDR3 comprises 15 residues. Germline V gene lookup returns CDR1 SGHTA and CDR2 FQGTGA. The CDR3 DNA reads TGTGCCAGCAGCCCCAGAGGTTCAGGGCCCAACGAGCAGTACTTC. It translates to CASSPRGSGPNEQYF. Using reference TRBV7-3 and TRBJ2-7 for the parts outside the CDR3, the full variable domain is GAGVSQTPSNKVTEKGKYVELRCDPISGHTALYWYRQSLGQGPEFLIYFQGTGAADDSGLPNDRFFAVRPEGSVSTLKIQRTERGDSAVYLCASSPRGSGPNEQYFGPGTRLTVT.

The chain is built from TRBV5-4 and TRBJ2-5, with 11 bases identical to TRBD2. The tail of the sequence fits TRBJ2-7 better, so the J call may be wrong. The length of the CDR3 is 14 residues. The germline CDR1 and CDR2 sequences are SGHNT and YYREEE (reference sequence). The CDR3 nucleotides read TGTGCCAGCAGCATCCCGGGACTAGCGGACGAGCAGTACTTC. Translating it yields CASSIPGLADEQYF.

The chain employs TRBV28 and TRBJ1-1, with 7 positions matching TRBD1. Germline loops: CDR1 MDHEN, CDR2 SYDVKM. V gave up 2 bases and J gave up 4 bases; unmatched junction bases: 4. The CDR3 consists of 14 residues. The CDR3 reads CASSLTGVITEAFF. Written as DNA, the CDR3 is TGTGCCAGCAGTTTAACAGGGGTGATCACTGAAGCTTTCTTT.

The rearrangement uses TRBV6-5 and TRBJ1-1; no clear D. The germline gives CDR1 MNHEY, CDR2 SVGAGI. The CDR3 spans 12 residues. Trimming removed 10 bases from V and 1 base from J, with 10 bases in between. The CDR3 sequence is CATQTTNTEAFF. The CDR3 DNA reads TGTGCCACCCAGACAACGAACACTGAAGCTTTCTTT.